One sample yielded the 12 T cell receptor beta chains listed below, sequenced in a study of CD4+ T cells in melanoma. The method was immunoSEQ multiplex PCR; TCRdb's version includes in-frame clones alone and lacks a portion of them. The data show more than 90,000 clones, with approximately 90% seen just once and roughly 3.1% held by the top ten. Sequenced sample: peripheral blood. These receptors came from a human donor with melanoma.

The genes are TRBV4-2 and TRBJ2-7; 7 bases line up with TRBD1. CDR3 length: 15 amino acids. Germline CDR1 reads LGHNA; CDR2 reads YNFKEQ. Trimming took 0 bases from V and 7 from J; bases not matched to a gene: 9. CDR3 nucleotides: TGTGCCAGCAGCCAAGATTCTGACAGGGTAGGGGAGCAGTACTTC. It specifies CASSQDSDRVGEQYF.

V is TRBV7-3 and J is TRBJ2-5; 11 nucleotides align to TRBD2. With 5 bases clipped from V and 5 bases from J, the junction kept 7 bases outside the gene matches. CDR3 length equals 15 residues. Germline CDR1 SGHTA, CDR2 FQGTGA. In DNA form, the CDR3 reads TGTGCCAGCAGCCCGTTAGCGGGGGGGCCGGAGACCCAGTACTTC. Its protein is CASSPLAGGPETQYF.

CDR3 nucleotide sequence: TGTGCCACTTGGGGACTAGTGCTTTCAGATACGCAGTATTTT. Translating it yields CATWGLVLSDTQYF. This chain uses TRBV6-6 with TRBJ2-3; 8 nucleotides align to TRBD2. The CDR3 covers 14 residues. Germline CDR1 and CDR2: MNHNY and SVGAGI (reference sequence). After removal of 10 bases from V and 4 bases from J, the junction contained 10 bases not matched to a gene.

This clone was seen a single time. The chain links TRBV25-1 to TRBJ2-7; 10 bases map to TRBD1. In germline, CDR1 is MGHDK, CDR2 SYGVNS. Trimming at V came to 1 base and at J to 3 bases, leaving 3 bases not matched to a gene. The CDR3 totals 15 residues. The DNA of the CDR3 is TGTGCCAGCAGTGAATTAGGGACAGGGGTCTACGAGCAGTACTTC. Amino acid sequence: CASSELGTGVYEQYF.

The chain has TRBV9 and TRBJ2-2; D possibly corresponds to TRBD2 (5 bases). V was shortened by 4 bases and J by 5 bases, with 12 bases between the two germline ends. Germline V gene lookup returns CDR1 SGDLS and CDR2 YYNGEE. This CDR3 has 14 residues. The CDR3 DNA follows: TGTGCCAGCAGCCCTACTAGTTTGACCGGGGAGCTGTTTTTT. Encoded protein: CASSPTSLTGELFF. The whole variable domain, remainder taken from reference TRBV9 and TRBJ2-2, is DSGVTQTPKHLITATGQRVTLRCSPRSGDLSVYWYQQSLDQGLQFLIQYYNGEERAKGNILERFSAQQFPDLHSELNLSSLELGDSALYFCASSPTSLTGELFFGEGSRLTVL.

V gene TRBV28 combines with J gene TRBJ1-5; D ambiguous. V lost 2 bases, J lost 5 bases, and 4 bases lay in between. The germline V gene has CDR1 MDHEN and CDR2 SYDVKM. The CDR3 sequence is 12 residues long. CDR3 sequence (DNA): TGTGCCAGCAGTTTAAAGGATCAGCCCCAGCATTTT. This codes for CASSLKDQPQHF.

The chain couples TRBV19 to TRBJ2-5; TRBD2 is a possible D gene (6 bases). The CDR3 has 16 residues. The V end was cut by 6 bases, the J end by 4 bases, with 21 bases between. Germline loops: CDR1 LNHDA, CDR2 SQIVND (reference sequence). The CDR3 region is CASSDSGTQVRETQYF. DNA of the CDR3: TGTGCCAGTAGCGACTCCGGGACTCAGGTTCGAGAGACCCAGTACTTC.

The rearrangement joins TRBV5-6 to TRBJ2-7, with 7 bases matching TRBD1. Trimming at V came to 1 base and at J to 4 bases, leaving 5 bases not matched to a gene. The CDR3 loop spans 14 amino acids. Per germline, CDR1 SGHDT and CDR2 YYEEEE. CDR3 bases: TGTGCCAGCAGCTTGTGGGACAGACGTTACGAGCAGTACTTC. Its protein is CASSLWDRRYEQYF. The complete variable domain, with remaining parts taken from reference TRBV5-6 and TRBJ2-7, reads DAGVTQSPTHLIKTRGQQVTLRCSPKSGHDTVSWYQQALGQGPQFIFQYYEEEERQRGNFPDRFSGHQFPNYSSELNVNALLLGDSALYLCASSLWDRRYEQYFGPGTRLTVT.

This sequence joins TRBV7-2 and TRBJ2-1, with 7 positions matching TRBD2. The CDR3 spans 16 residues. V gave up 2 bases and J gave up 0 bases; unmatched junction bases: 4. Germline CDR1 and CDR2: SGHTA and FQGNSA. The CDR3, as DNA: TGTGCCAGCAGCTTAAGGCGGGGGAGCTCCTACAATGAGCAGTTCTTC. Translation: CASSLRRGSSYNEQFF.

This rearrangement joins TRBV7-2 to TRBJ1-6; possible D gene TRBD1, 6 bases. The germline V gene encodes CDR1 SGHTA and CDR2 FQGNSA. The CDR3 length is 13 residues. V gave up 5 bases and J gave up 9 bases, with 11 bases separating them. CDR3 sequence reads: CASSGGAGSPLHF. The CDR3 DNA is TGTGCCAGCAGCGGGGGCGCTGGTTCACCCCTCCACTTT.

The V call is TRBV5-1, the J call TRBJ1-1; D not certain. This CDR3 is 13 amino acids long. Trimming took 0 bases from V and 2 from J, leaving 5 bases between them. Germline V gene sequence: CDR1 SGHRS, CDR2 YFSETQ. CDR3 coding DNA: TGCGCCAGCAGCTTGGAGGGAAACACTGAAGCTTTCTTT. Amino acid sequence: CASSLEGNTEAFF.

This clone showed up just once. This chain uses TRBV5-1 with TRBJ1-5, with D perhaps matching TRBD1 (5 bases). This CDR3 is built from 14 residues. Trimming shortened V by 1 base and J by 5 bases, and 10 bases separated the two germline ends. Germline CDR1 is SGHRS and CDR2 is YFSETQ. The CDR3 nucleotides read TGCGCCAGCAGCTTGAGTGGGGGTGATCAGCCCCAGCATTTT. Translating it yields CASSLSGGDQPQHF.